This TCR beta chain stems from a study of CD8 T cells in Susac syndrome. Random hexamers were used to reverse transcribe roughly 0.5 to 1 ug of RNA. One entry per CDR3 protein, called by TCRdb with MiXCR from the immunoSEQ multiplex PCR reads. The profile shows 330,000 or so distinct CDR3 sequences, approximately 89% of them singletons. The CDR3 runs 15 residues. Germline V lookup: CDR1 DFQATT, CDR2 SNEGSKA (reference sequence). V dropped 4 bases and J dropped 5 bases, with 21 bases sitting between them. The rearrangement joins TRBV20-1 to TRBJ2-7; D unresolved. Material for sequencing was CD8+ T cells from PBMCs. This TCR was recovered from a human donor with multiple sclerosis. The CDR3 sequence: CSATAGLLRSDEQYF. CDR3 sequence (DNA): TGCAGTGCTACAGCCGGGCTCCTCAGAAGTGACGAGCAGTACTTC.